The present T cell receptor (beta chain) was sequenced within a study of shared clonotypes between healthy human individuals. Overall study results and limits: Clonotype sharing among donors was expected to depend on sequencing depth.

This clone was picked up one time. Its antigen remains unidentified. The protocol was immunoSEQ multiplex PCR, while the TCRdb copy is restricted to in-frame clones and leaves out a portion. The sample includes about 710,000 clones, roughly 72% of them seen just once. The CD4+ fraction was divided into a CD45RA+ naive subset and a CD45RA-negative memory subset. CDR1 and CDR2 from the germline V gene are MNHEY and SMNVEV (reference sequence). This CDR3 contains 13 residues. V dropped 2 bases and J dropped 7 bases, with 11 bases sitting between them. The J gene is TRBJ1-1, the V gene TRBV27; D might be TRBD1 (5 bases). This receptor was identified in a woman in her 30s in good health. The sequencing sample was made of memory CD4+ T cells sorted from blood. Indicated subset: CD45RA-negative fraction. CDR3 residues: CASSLTGLGEAFF. For the CDR3, the DNA is TGTGCCAGCAGTTTAACGGGGCTGGGTGAAGCTTTCTTT.